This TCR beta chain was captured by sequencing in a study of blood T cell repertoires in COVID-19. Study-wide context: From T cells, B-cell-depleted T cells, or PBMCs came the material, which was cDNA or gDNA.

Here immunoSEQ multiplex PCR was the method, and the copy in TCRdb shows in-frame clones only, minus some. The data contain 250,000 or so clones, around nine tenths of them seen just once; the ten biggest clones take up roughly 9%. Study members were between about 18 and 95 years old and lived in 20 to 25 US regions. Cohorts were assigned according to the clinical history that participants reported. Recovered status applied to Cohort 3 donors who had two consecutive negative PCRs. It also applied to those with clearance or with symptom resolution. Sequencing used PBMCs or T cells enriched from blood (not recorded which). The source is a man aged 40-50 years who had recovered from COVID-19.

Here the CDR3 DNA reads TGTGCCAGCAGATCAATCACTAGCGGGGTCTACGAGCAGTACTTC. This encodes CASRSITSGVYEQYF. V usage is TRBV6-5 and J usage is TRBJ2-7, with 10 bases matching TRBD2. Germline CDR1 and CDR2: MNHEY and SVGAGI. V lost 6 bases, J lost 3 bases, and 8 bases stayed unmatched. CDR3 length: 15 residues.